These 2 T cell receptor beta chains share one sample of origin, sequenced in a study of shared clonotypes between healthy human individuals. Method: immunoSEQ multiplex PCR; TCRdb's copy keeps in-frame clones and lacks some. The table has over a million clones, about 98% seen once; the top ten hold roughly 0.45%. The sample comprised naive CD4+ T cells sorted from blood. Documented subset: CD45RA+ positively selected. Every receptor here comes from a man aged 30-40 years in good health.

Turning to this clone: The sample contains more than one DNA sequence encoding this CDR3. This chain links TRBV5-4 with TRBJ1-1; tentative D call: TRBD1 (5 bases). The CDR3 is made up of 14 amino acids. Germline V CDR1 and CDR2: SGHNT, YYREEE (reference sequence). With 1 base removed from V and 1 base from J, the gap between germline ends came to 8 bases. CDR3 in amino acids: CASSLFGGNTEAFF. Here the CDR3 DNA reads TGTGCCAGCAGCTTGTTTGGGGGGAACACTGAAGCTTTCTTT.

The chain carries TRBV5-4 and TRBJ1-1; TRBD1 might be the D (6 bases). The CDR3 covers 14 residues. The ends were cut back, 9 bases at V and 0 bases at J, with 15 bases in the middle. Germline V gene sequence: CDR1 SGHNT, CDR2 YYREEE (reference sequence). CDR3 region: CATSGQPMNTEAFF. CDR3 nucleotides: TGTGCCACCAGTGGACAGCCCATGAACACTGAAGCTTTCTTT.